The 16 T cell receptor beta chains given below trace back to one sample, sequenced in a study of human T cells and chemical hapten exposure. Time point of the sample: pre-sensitization, week 0. As to treatment: therapeutic diphenylcyclopropenone sensitization with weekly scalp DPC. TCRdb reprocessed the RACE reads via MiXCR and lists one record per CDR3 protein. The sample lists tens of thousands of distinct CDR3 sequences; approximately 14% were seen once. Here the sequenced sample was whole blood, taken in connection with sensitization to the hapten diphenylcyclopropenone (DPC). The source is a woman aged 50 to 60 with alopecia areata. Some clones in this sample may be carry-over from other donors' samples.

This chain connects TRBV28 to TRBJ2-7; 8 nucleotides match TRBD1. V dropped 6 bases and J dropped 3; count of bases not matched to a gene: 4. Germline V gives CDR1 MDHEN, CDR2 SYDVKM. The CDR3 runs 13 residues. The CDR3 coding sequence is TGTGCCAGCAGCCTAGACAGGGGCTACGAGCAGTACTTC. This codes for CASSLDRGYEQYF.

This clonotype was seen more than once but under ten times. The V gene is TRBV30, the J gene TRBJ1-1; D unclear. The germline V and J ends were trimmed by 2 bases and 4 bases, with 17 bases remaining between them. The CDR3 covers 15 residues. The germline V gene encodes CDR1 GTSNPN and CDR2 SVGIG (reference sequence). The CDR3 region has the DNA TGTGCCTGGAGTTACTCCCCGTGGGGTACCACTGAAGCTTTCTTT. Translated, it gives CAWSYSPWGTTEAFF.

This clonotype was counted a single time. The V call is TRBV11-2, the J call TRBJ1-3; no clear D. CDR3 length: 15 amino acids. Deletions cut 3 bases from V and 0 bases from J, with 9 bases between. Germline CDR1 and CDR2: SGHAT and FQNNGV. The CDR3 DNA follows: TGTGCCAGCAGCTTTACAGAGAGCTCTGGAAACACCATATATTTT. This encodes CASSFTESSGNTIYF.

This clonotype was picked up a small number of times. V and J are TRBV28 and TRBJ2-2; D may match TRBD1 or TRBD2 (5 bases each). The V end lost 7 bases, the J end lost 2 bases, and 14 bases lay between the germline ends. The V gene's germline CDR1 is MDHEN and CDR2 SYDVKM. This CDR3 spans 15 amino acids. This chain's CDR3 is CASKHRDGNTGELFF. The CDR3 DNA reads as TGTGCCAGCAAGCACCGGGACGGTAACACCGGGGAGCTGTTTTTT.

This clonotype has a handful of counts. As DNA, the CDR3 is TGTGCTAGTGGAGGGACAAAGCCATACGAGCAGTACTTC. It translates to CASGGTKPYEQYF. This chain links TRBV12-5 with TRBJ2-7, with D possibly being TRBD1 (6 bases). Germline CDR1 LGHNT, CDR2 FRNRAP. There are 13 residues in the CDR3. Trimming pared 6 bases from V and 4 bases from J, leaving 13 bases between.

In this sample, this clonotype turned up a few times. This chain links TRBV20-1 with TRBJ1-6; maybe TRBD1 (5 bases). Germline V gene lookup returns CDR1 DFQATT and CDR2 SNEGSKA (reference sequence). The CDR3 spans 15 residues. V was cut by 0 bases and J by 10 bases, with 16 bases left in between. The CDR3 region is CSARDRMGGRSPLHF. The DNA of the CDR3 is TGCAGTGCTAGAGATCGGATGGGGGGACGGTCACCCCTCCACTTT.

This chain links TRBV7-2 with TRBJ2-3; TRBD1 is a possible D gene (5 bases). This CDR3 has 15 residues. Germline V gene lookup returns CDR1 SGHTA and CDR2 FQGNSA. V was trimmed by 3 bases and J by 0 bases, leaving 10 bases between them. This chain's CDR3 is CASSLSTVSTDTQYF. In DNA, the CDR3 is TGTGCCAGCAGCTTGTCGACAGTAAGCACAGATACGCAGTATTTT.

The table lists this clonotype with a few counts. The chain couples TRBV5-6 to TRBJ1-4, with a possible D match to TRBD1 (6 bases). The germline V gene has CDR1 SGHDT and CDR2 YYEEEE. Trimming shortened V by 4 bases and J by 8 bases, and 18 bases separated the two germline ends. The CDR3 has 15 residues. CDR3 coding DNA: TGTGCCAGCAGCCATTCAGGGGAAGATGGGGAAAAACTGTTTTTT. Amino acid sequence: CASSHSGEDGEKLFF.

The chain employs TRBV7-2 and TRBJ2-1, with TRBD1 matching over 7 bases. V dropped 2 bases and J dropped 7; count of bases not matched to a gene: 8. The germline CDR1 and CDR2 sequences are SGHTA and FQGNSA. The CDR3 is made up of 15 amino acids. CDR3 sequence reads: CASSLSTGVRNEQFF. In nucleotides, the CDR3 is TGTGCCAGCAGCTTATCCACAGGGGTAAGAAATGAGCAGTTCTTC.

In its sample, this clonotype was seen many times. The J gene is TRBJ2-2, the V gene TRBV7-8; the D gene is possibly TRBD1 (6 bases). V was shortened by 1 base and J by 1 base, with 16 bases between the two germline ends. This CDR3 region has 18 residues. The germline V gene encodes CDR1 SGHVS and CDR2 FQNEAQ. The CDR3 DNA follows: TGTGCCAGCAGCTTAGGAGGTCCTAGGGGACAGAACACCGGGGAGCTGTTTTTT. This gives the protein CASSLGGPRGQNTGELFF.

Many counts were recorded for this clonotype. The chain employs TRBV7-6 and TRBJ2-3, with D unresolved. The CDR3 extends over 12 amino acids. With 5 bases removed from V and 1 base from J, the gap between germline ends came to 4 bases. Per the germline V gene, CDR1 is SGHVS and CDR2 is FNYEAQ. The CDR3: CASSARTDTQYF. The CDR3 DNA sequence: TGTGCCAGCAGCGCCCGCACAGATACGCAGTATTTT.

There are a few counts of this clonotype. The chain has TRBV3-1 and TRBJ1-4; weak D call: TRBD1 (5 bases). The V and J ends lost 2 bases and 9 bases respectively, with 10 bases between them. The CDR3 has 13 residues. Germline CDR1 is LGHDT and CDR2 is YNNKEL (reference sequence). CDR3 sequence: CASSQKGTKKLFF. CDR3 nucleotide sequence: TGTGCCAGCAGCCAAAAGGGGACTAAAAAACTGTTTTTT.

The gene calls are TRBV7-8 and TRBJ2-1; D unresolved. The CDR3 totals 15 residues. Trimming left V 1 base short and J 4 bases short, with 11 bases between. Germline assignment: CDR1 SGHVS and CDR2 FQNEAQ. This chain's CDR3 is CASSLGRPSYNEQFF. CDR3 in DNA: TGTGCCAGCAGCTTAGGACGGCCCTCTTACAATGAGCAGTTCTTC.

This clonotype came up many times. At one of its ends the junction is not consistent with the germline gene, which may arise from a read error. J is TRBJ2-7 and V is TRBV7-6; 8 bases agree with TRBD1. Germline CDR1 reads SGHVS; CDR2 reads FNYEAQ. The length of the CDR3 is 13 residues. CDR3 protein: CASSPGTGVQADF. Here the CDR3 DNA reads TGTGCCAGCAGCCCCGGGACAGGCGTGCAGGCGGACTTC.

The chain is built from TRBV9 and TRBJ2-3; possibly TRBD2 for D (6 bases). The germline V gene has CDR1 SGDLS and CDR2 YYNGEE. The CDR3 sequence is 18 residues long. V lost 0 bases and J lost 0, with 17 bases in between. The CDR3 here is CASSVARGLTSSTDTQYF. CDR3 DNA: TGTGCCAGCAGCGTAGCCCGGGGACTCACCTCTAGCACAGATACGCAGTATTTT.

The rearrangement links TRBV28 to TRBJ1-1; D not resolved. This CDR3 comprises 12 residues. The V end was cut by 3 bases, the J end by 2 bases, with 4 bases between. Germline V gives CDR1 MDHEN, CDR2 SYDVKM. The CDR3 nucleotides read TGTGCCAGCAGTTTGTCCAACACTGAAGCTTTCTTT. Translated, it gives CASSLSNTEAFF.